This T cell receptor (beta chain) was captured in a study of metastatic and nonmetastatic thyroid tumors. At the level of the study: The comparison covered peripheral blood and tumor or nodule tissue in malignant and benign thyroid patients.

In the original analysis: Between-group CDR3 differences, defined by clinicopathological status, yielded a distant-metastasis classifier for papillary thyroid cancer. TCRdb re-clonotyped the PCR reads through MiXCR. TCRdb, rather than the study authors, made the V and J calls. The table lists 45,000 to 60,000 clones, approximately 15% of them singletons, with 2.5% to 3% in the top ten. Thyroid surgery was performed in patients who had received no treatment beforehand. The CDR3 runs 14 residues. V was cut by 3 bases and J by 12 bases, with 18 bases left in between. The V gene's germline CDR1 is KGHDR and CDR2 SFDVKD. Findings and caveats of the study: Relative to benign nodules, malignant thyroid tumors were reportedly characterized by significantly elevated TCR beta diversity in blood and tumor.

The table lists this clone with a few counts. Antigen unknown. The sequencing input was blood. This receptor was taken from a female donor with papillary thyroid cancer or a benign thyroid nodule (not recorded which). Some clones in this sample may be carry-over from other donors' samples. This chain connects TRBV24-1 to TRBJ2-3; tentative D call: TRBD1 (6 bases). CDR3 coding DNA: TGTGCCACCAGTGATCCCTGGACAGTAGGTACTCAGTATTTT. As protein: CATSDPWTVGTQYF.